One sample yielded the 8 T cell receptor beta chains listed below, sequenced in a study of long-term antiretroviral therapy in people with HIV. Sequencing relied on immunoSEQ assay v3.0, run at survey level. TCRdb keeps only in-frame clones here, not all; method: immunoSEQ multiplex PCR. Of some 25,000 clones in the sample, just under 85% were seen once. Specimen: unsorted PBMCs, collected 0.7 years before starting antiretroviral therapy. The receptors originated from a man between 25 and 39 years old with HIV.

V usage is TRBV7-3 and J usage is TRBJ2-3, with 14 bases aligning to TRBD2. Per the germline V gene, CDR1 is SGHTA and CDR2 is FQGTGA. CDR3 size: 15 residues. V lost 5 bases, J lost 5 bases, and 3 bases stayed unmatched. The CDR3 sequence is CASSRLAGGRDTQYF. Here the CDR3 DNA reads TGTGCCAGCAGCCGACTAGCGGGGGGGAGAGATACGCAGTATTTT.

The chain recombines TRBV6-1 with TRBJ1-2, with a tentative D call TRBD1 (6 bases). V gave up 1 base and J gave up 4 bases, with 10 bases separating them. The germline V gene has CDR1 MNHNS and CDR2 SASEGT. The CDR3 runs 14 residues. CDR3 amino acids: CASSEGTAFYGYTF. Here the CDR3 DNA reads TGTGCCAGCAGTGAAGGGACAGCCTTCTATGGCTACACCTTC.

This chain connects TRBV7-6 to TRBJ2-2; no reliable D call. V shed 3 bases and J shed 4 bases, with 12 bases lying between them. CDR1 is SGHVS and CDR2 is FNYEAQ in the germline V gene. This CDR3 has 15 residues. The CDR3 region is CASSFSAEATGELFF. CDR3 in DNA: TGTGCCAGCAGCTTCTCTGCTGAGGCCACCGGGGAGCTGTTTTTT.

The V call is TRBV7-9, the J call TRBJ2-3; D is perhaps TRBD2 (6 bases). V was trimmed by 0 bases and J by 5 bases, leaving 12 bases between them. This CDR3 is 15 amino acids long. The germline V gene encodes CDR1 SEHNR and CDR2 FQNEAQ (reference sequence). The CDR3 is CASSLAGGWKDTQYF. The CDR3 bases are TGTGCCAGCAGCTTAGCGGGAGGTTGGAAAGATACGCAGTATTTT.

The chain combines TRBV11-2 with TRBJ2-5; D call uncertain. Germline V gene sequence: CDR1 SGHAT, CDR2 FQNNGV. The CDR3 runs to 15 residues. V gave up 1 base and J gave up 0 bases, with 9 bases separating them. Here the CDR3 reads CASSLGRRNQETQYF. The CDR3 DNA sequence: TGTGCCAGCAGCTTAGGTCGACGGAACCAAGAGACCCAGTACTTC. The variable domain in full, with the rest retrieved from reference TRBV11-2 and TRBJ2-5, is EAGVAQSPRYKIIEKRQSVAFWCNPISGHATLYWYQQILGQGPKLLIQFQNNGVVDDSQLPKDRFSAERLKGVDSTLKIQPAKLEDSAVYLCASSLGRRNQETQYFGPGTRLLVL.

The CDR3 loop reads CASTTSGYEQYF. CDR3 coding DNA: TGTGCCAGCACGACCTCAGGTTACGAGCAGTACTTC. The chain combines TRBV6-6 with TRBJ2-7; no clear D gene. Germline CDR1 is MNHNY and CDR2 is SVGAGI (reference sequence). The length of the CDR3 is 12 residues. V shed 7 bases and J shed 4 bases, with 11 bases lying between them.

CDR3 nucleotides: TGCAGCGTCGGGGGGTTCGGGTCCTACGAGCAGTACTTC. This gives the protein CSVGGFGSYEQYF. The V call is TRBV29-1, the J call TRBJ2-7; 7 bases agree with TRBD2. With V trimmed by 6 bases and J by 1 base, 6 bases remained unmatched. This CDR3 comprises 13 residues. Germline V lookup: CDR1 SQVTM, CDR2 ANQGSEA.

This sequence joins TRBV11-3 and TRBJ1-1; TRBD1 might be the D (6 bases). The CDR3 contains 13 residues. Germline-derived CDR1 and CDR2 are SGHNT and YENEEA. Trimming pared 5 bases from V and 5 bases from J, leaving 12 bases between. The CDR3 DNA sequence: TGTGCCAGCAGCAGGGGCAGGGGAACTGAAGCTTTCTTT. Protein product: CASSRGRGTEAFF.